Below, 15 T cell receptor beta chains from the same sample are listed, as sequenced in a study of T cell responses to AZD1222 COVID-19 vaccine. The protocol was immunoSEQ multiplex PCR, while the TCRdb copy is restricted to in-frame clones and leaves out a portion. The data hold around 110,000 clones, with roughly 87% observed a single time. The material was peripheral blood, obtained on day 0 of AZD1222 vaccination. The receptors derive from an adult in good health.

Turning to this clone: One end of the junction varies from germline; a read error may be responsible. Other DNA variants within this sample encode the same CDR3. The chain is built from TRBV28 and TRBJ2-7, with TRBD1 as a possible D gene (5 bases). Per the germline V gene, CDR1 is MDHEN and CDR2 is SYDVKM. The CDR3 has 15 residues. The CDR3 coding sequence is TGTGCCAGCAATAAAGGGGCCTATACTACCTACGAGCAATACTTC. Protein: CASNKGAYTTYEQYF.

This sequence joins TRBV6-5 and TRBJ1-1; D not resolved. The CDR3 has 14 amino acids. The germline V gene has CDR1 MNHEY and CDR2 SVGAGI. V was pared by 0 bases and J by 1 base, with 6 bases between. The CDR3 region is CASSYSEGNTEAFF. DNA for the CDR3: TGTGCCAGCAGTTACTCGGAAGGGAACACTGAAGCTTTCTTT.

The CDR3 protein is CASSLSLVEEGEAFF. The CDR3, as DNA: TGTGCCAGCAGTTTATCATTGGTAGAGGAAGGTGAAGCTTTCTTT. J is TRBJ1-1 and V is TRBV27; D not resolved. The CDR3 contains 15 residues. Between the trimmed V and J ends, which lost 0 bases and 7 bases, there was a span of 15 bases. CDR1 MNHEY and CDR2 SMNVEV come from the germline V gene (reference sequence).

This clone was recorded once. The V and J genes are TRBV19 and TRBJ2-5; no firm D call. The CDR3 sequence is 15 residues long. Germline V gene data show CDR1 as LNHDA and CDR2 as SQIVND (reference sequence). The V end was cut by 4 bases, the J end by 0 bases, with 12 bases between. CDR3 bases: TGTGCCAGTAGTACCTACGGAGTTGACCAAGAGACCCAGTACTTC. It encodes CASSTYGVDQETQYF.

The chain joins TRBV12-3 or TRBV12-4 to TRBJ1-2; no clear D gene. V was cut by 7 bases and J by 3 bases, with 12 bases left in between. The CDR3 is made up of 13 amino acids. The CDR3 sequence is CASILGGYYGYTF. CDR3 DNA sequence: TGTGCCAGCATCTTAGGCGGGTACTATGGCTACACCTTC.

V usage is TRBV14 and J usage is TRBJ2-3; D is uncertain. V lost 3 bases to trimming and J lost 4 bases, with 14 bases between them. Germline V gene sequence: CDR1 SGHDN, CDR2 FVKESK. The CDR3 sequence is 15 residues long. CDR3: CASSHPTAGADTQYF. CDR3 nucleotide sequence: TGTGCCAGCAGCCACCCTACGGCTGGGGCAGATACGCAGTATTTT.

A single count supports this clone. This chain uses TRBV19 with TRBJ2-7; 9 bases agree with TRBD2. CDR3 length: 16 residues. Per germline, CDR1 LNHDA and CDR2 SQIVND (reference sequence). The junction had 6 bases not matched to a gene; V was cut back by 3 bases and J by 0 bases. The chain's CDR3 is CASSIGLAGISYEQYF. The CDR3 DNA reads TGTGCCAGTAGTATCGGTCTAGCGGGGATCTCCTACGAGCAGTACTTC.

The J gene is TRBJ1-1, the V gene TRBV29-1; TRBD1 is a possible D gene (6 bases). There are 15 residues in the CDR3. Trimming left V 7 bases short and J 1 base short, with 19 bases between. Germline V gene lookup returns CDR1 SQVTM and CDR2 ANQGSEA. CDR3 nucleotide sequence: TGCAGCGGTAAGACAGGAGCAGGGCGGAACACTGAAGCTTTCTTT. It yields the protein CSGKTGAGRNTEAFF.

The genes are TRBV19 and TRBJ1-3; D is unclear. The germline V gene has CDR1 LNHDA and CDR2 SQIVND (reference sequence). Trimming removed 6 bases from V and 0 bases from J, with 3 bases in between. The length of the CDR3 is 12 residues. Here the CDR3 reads CASRSSGNTIYF. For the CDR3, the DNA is TGTGCCAGTAGGAGCTCTGGAAACACCATATATTTT.

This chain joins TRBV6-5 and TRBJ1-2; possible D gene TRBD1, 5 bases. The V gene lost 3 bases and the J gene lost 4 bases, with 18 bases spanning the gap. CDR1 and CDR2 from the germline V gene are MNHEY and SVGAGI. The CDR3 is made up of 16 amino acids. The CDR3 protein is CASSYQTGAFGYGYTF. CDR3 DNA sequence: TGTGCCAGCAGTTATCAGACCGGGGCTTTTGGCTATGGCTACACCTTC.

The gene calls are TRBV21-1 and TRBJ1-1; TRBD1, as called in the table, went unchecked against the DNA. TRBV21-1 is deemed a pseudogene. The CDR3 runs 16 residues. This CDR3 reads CASTLPTGTMNTEAFF. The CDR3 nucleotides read TGTGCCAGCACCTTGCCCACGGGGACAATGAACACTGAAGCTTTCTTT.

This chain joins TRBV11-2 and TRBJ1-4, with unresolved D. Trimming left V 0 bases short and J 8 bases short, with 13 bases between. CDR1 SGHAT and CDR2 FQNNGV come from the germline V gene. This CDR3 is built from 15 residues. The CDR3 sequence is CASSLEGFPREKLFF. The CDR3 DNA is TGTGCCAGCAGCTTAGAGGGTTTTCCTCGAGAAAAACTGTTTTTT.

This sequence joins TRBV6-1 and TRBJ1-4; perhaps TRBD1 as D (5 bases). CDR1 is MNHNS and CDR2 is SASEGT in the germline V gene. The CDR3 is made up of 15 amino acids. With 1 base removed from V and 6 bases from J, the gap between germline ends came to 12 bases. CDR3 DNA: TGTGCCAGCAGTGAAGGCGGCAGGGATTATGAAAAACTGTTTTTT. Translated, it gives CASSEGGRDYEKLFF.

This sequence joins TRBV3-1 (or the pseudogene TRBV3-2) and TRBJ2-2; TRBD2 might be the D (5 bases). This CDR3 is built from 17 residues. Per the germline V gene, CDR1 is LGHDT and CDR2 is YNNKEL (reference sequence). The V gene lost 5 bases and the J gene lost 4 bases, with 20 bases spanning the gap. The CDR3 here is CASSVPWGAPGTGELFF. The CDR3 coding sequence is TGTGCCAGCAGCGTCCCGTGGGGAGCACCGGGCACCGGGGAGCTGTTTTTT.

CDR3: CASRLGQAQTRAFF. The CDR3 DNA follows: TGTGCCAGTCGACTCGGACAGGCCCAGACTCGAGCTTTCTTT. The rearrangement links TRBV19 to TRBJ1-1; 7 bases align to TRBD1. Germline CDR1 and CDR2: LNHDA and SQIVND (reference sequence). The CDR3 has 14 amino acids. V lost 8 bases and J lost 10; bases outside the gene matches: 16.